One and the same sample provided the 29 T cell receptor beta chains below, sequenced in a study of shared clonotypes between healthy human individuals. Some clones are missing from TCRdb's copy, which holds only in-frame ones; the method was immunoSEQ multiplex PCR. The table includes over a million clones, 75% to 85% detected once. Sequenced input: memory CD4+ T cells from PBMCs. Subset of the sample: CD45RA-negative fraction. These receptors were taken from a man between 18 and 29 years old in good health. Some clones in this sample may be carry-over from other donors' samples.

CDR3 DNA sequence: TGTGCCAGCTACCCTATCAGTGCGTCGAGGGAGCTGTTTTTT. This gives the protein CASYPISASRELFF. V is TRBV2 and J is TRBJ2-2, with no clear D. This CDR3 comprises 14 residues. V was shortened by 8 bases and J by 9 bases, with 19 bases between the two germline ends. Germline V gene lookup returns CDR1 SNHLY and CDR2 FYNNEI. The full variable domain, completed using reference TRBV2 and TRBJ2-2, is EPEVTQTPSHQVTQMGQEVILRCVPISNHLYFYWYRQILGQKVEFLVSFYNNEISEKSEIFDDQFSVERPDGSNFTLKIRSTKLEDSAMYFCASYPISASRELFFGEGSRLTVL.

This clone was detected only once. The chain uses TRBV28 and TRBJ1-5; 7 nucleotides line up with TRBD1. Germline V lookup: CDR1 MDHEN, CDR2 SYDVKM. The length of the CDR3 is 15 residues. V lost 5 bases, J lost 3 bases, and 7 bases stayed unmatched. CDR3: CASSRGTALNQPQHF. Here the CDR3 DNA reads TGTGCCAGCAGTCGTGGGACAGCGCTCAATCAGCCCCAGCATTTT.

The chain joins TRBV7-9 to TRBJ1-1, with D perhaps TRBD1 (6 bases). Germline CDR1 reads SEHNR; CDR2 reads FQNEAQ (reference sequence). The CDR3 covers 14 residues. V lost 1 base and J 1 base, leaving 7 bases between the germline ends. The CDR3: CASSLVGANTEAFF. CDR3 nucleotides: TGTGCCAGCAGCTTAGTGGGGGCGAACACTGAAGCTTTCTTT.

The rearrangement links TRBV7-2 to TRBJ2-1; D not certain. Germline CDR1 is SGHTA and CDR2 is FQGNSA. This CDR3 contains 14 residues. Trimming left V 1 base short and J 4 bases short, with 8 bases between. CDR3 in DNA: TGTGCCAGCAGCTTAGTATTCAGTTACAATGAGCAGTTCTTC. Translating gives CASSLVFSYNEQFF.

The chain links TRBV28 to TRBJ1-5; a weak D match, TRBD1 (6 bases). Germline values: CDR1 MDHEN, CDR2 SYDVKM. The CDR3 spans 17 residues. V gave up 5 bases and J gave up 1 base, with 18 bases separating them. The chain's CDR3 is CASSLNEGGWSNQPQHF. The CDR3 DNA follows: TGTGCCAGCAGTCTAAACGAAGGGGGATGGAGCAATCAGCCCCAGCATTTT. Drawing the rest from reference TRBV28 and TRBJ1-5, the complete variable domain is DVKVTQSSRYLVKRTGEKVFLECVQDMDHENMFWYRQDPGLGLRLIYFSYDVKMKEKGDIPEGYSVSREKKERFSLILESASTNQTSMYLCASSLNEGGWSNQPQHFGDGTRLSIL.

This clone was detected only once. The chain uses TRBV27 and TRBJ2-2; D might be TRBD1 (6 bases). V was pared by 2 bases and J by 2 bases, with 15 bases between. CDR1 and CDR2 (germline): MNHEY, SMNVEV (reference sequence). This CDR3 has 17 residues. In DNA, the CDR3 is TGTGCCAGCAGTTTACCACTGGACAGCTCTAACACCGGGGAGCTGTTTTTT. It specifies CASSLPLDSSNTGELFF.

The V call is TRBV11-1, the J call TRBJ2-7; 9 bases are shared with TRBD2. Trimming at V came to 6 bases and at J to 3 bases, leaving 6 bases not matched to a gene. Germline CDR1 is SGHAT and CDR2 is FQDESV (reference sequence). This CDR3 contains 14 residues. The CDR3 sequence is CASRPIAGVYEQYF. The DNA of the CDR3 is TGTGCCAGCAGGCCCATAGCGGGAGTCTACGAGCAGTACTTC.

This chain connects TRBV4-1 to TRBJ2-4, with 9 bases lining up with TRBD2. J gave up 8 bases and V 0 bases, and 20 bases lay outside the gene matches. Germline CDR1 and CDR2: MGHRA and YSYEKL. This CDR3 contains 20 residues. The CDR3 protein is CASSQDEWASGTSRGDIQYF. The CDR3 coding sequence is TGCGCCAGCAGCCAAGATGAGTGGGCTAGCGGGACTTCCCGGGGAGACATTCAGTACTTC.

This clone was observed a few times. Here the CDR3 reads CASGDLPYEQYF. The CDR3 nucleotides read TGTGCCAGCGGAGATCTGCCTTACGAGCAGTACTTC. The genes are TRBV6-5 and TRBJ2-7; D not resolved. Germline V gene data show CDR1 as MNHEY and CDR2 as SVGAGI. The CDR3 sequence is 12 residues long. V was trimmed by 8 bases and J by 4 bases, leaving 12 bases between them.

This clone came up once. The chain employs TRBV9 and TRBJ2-1; TRBD2 matches at 9 bases. The CDR3 contains 15 residues. Germline CDR1 reads SGDLS; CDR2 reads YYNGEE. Losses at the gene ends were 0 bases for V and 9 bases for J; bases not matched to a gene: 7. Here the CDR3 reads CASSVGSSGATEQFF. The CDR3 bases are TGTGCCAGCAGCGTAGGGTCTAGCGGGGCCACTGAGCAGTTCTTC.

In its sample, this clone was seen a few times. The V gene is TRBV5-1, the J gene TRBJ2-5, with unresolved D. CDR3 length: 15 amino acids. Between the trimmed V and J ends, which lost 0 bases and 5 bases, there was a span of 14 bases. Germline CDR1 and CDR2: SGHRS and YFSETQ. CDR3 bases: TGCGCCAGCAGCTTGGAACGGAGCGCTCCGGAGACCCAGTACTTC. Residues: CASSLERSAPETQYF.

The chain is built from TRBV28 and TRBJ2-4; the match to TRBD2 covers 10 bases. Germline assignment: CDR1 MDHEN and CDR2 SYDVKM. Trimming at V came to 6 bases and at J to 3 bases, leaving 2 bases not matched to a gene. This CDR3 is built from 14 residues. As DNA, the CDR3 is TGTGCCAGCAGGGGACTAGCGTACAAAAACATTCAGTACTTC. Translating it yields CASRGLAYKNIQYF.

This clone was recorded once. The rearrangement links TRBV5-1 to TRBJ1-2; the D gene is possibly TRBD1 (5 bases). The CDR3 contains 14 residues. The V and J ends lost 3 bases and 1 base respectively, with 10 bases between them. Germline V gene sequence: CDR1 SGHRS, CDR2 YFSETQ. CDR3 sequence: CASSSGTVNYGYTF. CDR3 coding DNA: TGCGCCAGCAGCTCCGGGACCGTTAACTATGGCTACACCTTC.

The chain combines TRBV25-1 with TRBJ1-2, with D perhaps TRBD1 (6 bases). V lost 7 bases, J lost 0 bases, and 18 bases lay in between. Germline V gene sequence: CDR1 MGHDK, CDR2 SYGVNS. CDR3 length equals 16 residues. The CDR3 region is CASKGTPAEPNYGYTF. The CDR3 DNA reads as TGTGCCAGCAAAGGGACACCCGCCGAACCTAACTATGGCTACACCTTC.

About this clone itself: This specimen includes other DNA sequences encoding the same CDR3. The rearrangement joins TRBV9 to TRBJ2-7; D unclear. The V end lost 2 bases, the J end lost 2 bases, and 8 bases lay between the germline ends. Germline lookup yields CDR1 SGDLS and CDR2 YYNGEE. The length of the CDR3 is 13 residues. The CDR3 region is CASSVGLAYEQYF. Written as DNA, the CDR3 is TGTGCCAGCAGCGTCGGCCTGGCCTACGAGCAGTACTTC.

The J gene is TRBJ2-5, the V gene TRBV10-3; TRBD1 matches at 10 bases. This CDR3 has 14 amino acids. The germline V gene has CDR1 ENHRY and CDR2 SYGVKD. Trimming took 6 bases from V and 5 from J; bases not matched to a gene: 6. CDR3 sequence: CAIRRQGAVETQYF. CDR3 nucleotides: TGTGCCATCAGAAGACAGGGGGCGGTGGAGACCCAGTACTTC.

This clone has more than one count but fewer than ten. The V gene is TRBV6-1, the J gene TRBJ2-5; D may correspond to TRBD1 or TRBD2 (5 bases each). The CDR3 runs to 13 residues. Per germline, CDR1 MNHNS and CDR2 SASEGT. Trimming left V 6 bases short and J 8 bases short, with 16 bases between. This CDR3 reads CASSPGTAATQYF. The DNA of the CDR3 is TGTGCCAGCAGCCCTGGGACCGCAGCTACCCAGTACTTC.

The rearrangement uses TRBV28 and TRBJ1-2, with 7 bases fitting TRBD1. This CDR3 comprises 15 residues. Germline CDR1 and CDR2: MDHEN and SYDVKM. After removal of 7 bases from V and 1 base from J, the junction contained 9 bases not matched to a gene. The CDR3 region is CASKGGGAGNYGYTF. Here the CDR3 DNA reads TGTGCCAGCAAGGGAGGGGGCGCGGGTAACTATGGCTACACCTTC.

The chain couples TRBV6-1 to TRBJ1-3; D is uncertain. V shed 1 base and J shed 2 bases, with 9 bases lying between them. This CDR3 is built from 15 residues. Germline V gene sequence: CDR1 MNHNS, CDR2 SASEGT. The DNA of the CDR3 is TGTGCCAGCAGTGAAGGTTTGTACGCTGGAAACACCATATATTTT. It codes for CASSEGLYAGNTIYF.

On this clone itself: Other DNA sequences in this sample translate to the same CDR3. The rearrangement joins TRBV4-3 to TRBJ2-1; unclear D gene. The germline V and J ends were trimmed by 0 bases and 7 bases, with 10 bases remaining between them. CDR1 is LGHNA and CDR2 is YSLEER in the germline V gene. CDR3 length: 14 residues. This CDR3 is CASSQEVGSNEQFF. The DNA for the CDR3 is TGCGCCAGCAGCCAAGAAGTGGGGTCAAATGAGCAGTTCTTC.

The V gene is TRBV11-2, the J gene TRBJ1-3; possible D gene TRBD1, 5 bases. Per germline, CDR1 SGHAT and CDR2 FQNNGV. Trimming removed 1 base from V and 0 bases from J, with 10 bases in between. The CDR3 sequence is 16 residues long. In DNA, the CDR3 is TGTGCCAGCAGCTTAGTCGGGGCTAGCTCTGGAAACACCATATATTTT. Amino acids: CASSLVGASSGNTIYF.

This chain links TRBV12-1 with TRBJ1-5; the table gives TRBD1 as D, unverified against the DNA. TRBV12-1 is a pseudogene. The CDR3 has 17 residues. The CDR3 sequence: CASSPSGTGSGNQPQHF. CDR3 sequence (DNA): TGTGCCAGCAGCCCTTCCGGGACAGGGAGTGGCAATCAGCCCCAGCATTTT.

This chain uses TRBV28 with TRBJ1-4; TRBD1 matches at 10 bases. The CDR3 runs to 17 residues. V lost 4 bases and J lost 1; bases outside the gene matches: 6. In germline, CDR1 is MDHEN, CDR2 SYDVKM. CDR3: CASSSGTGDLTNEKLFF. The CDR3 coding sequence is TGTGCCAGCAGTTCCGGGACAGGGGACTTAACTAATGAAAAACTGTTTTTT.

V gene TRBV27 combines with J gene TRBJ2-2; 10 nucleotides align to TRBD1. The germline gives CDR1 MNHEY, CDR2 SMNVEV (reference sequence). V was clipped by 4 bases and J by 6 bases; unmatched bases: 11. The CDR3 length is 17 residues. The CDR3 here is CASSSDRGPSGAGELFF. The CDR3 coding sequence is TGTGCCAGCAGTTCAGACAGGGGGCCTTCTGGCGCCGGGGAGCTGTTTTTT.

This clone was found many times. The chain has TRBV7-9 and TRBJ1-5; TRBD1 matches 9 bases. The CDR3 has 15 amino acids. Trimming removed 5 bases from V and 4 bases from J; junction bases left unmatched: 6. CDR1 is SEHNR and CDR2 is FQNEAQ in the germline V gene (reference sequence). This CDR3 reads CASSTGTGLNQPQHF. DNA for the CDR3: TGTGCCAGCAGCACCGGGACAGGGTTGAATCAGCCCCAGCATTTT.

This clone showed up many times. V gene TRBV18 combines with J gene TRBJ2-2; 8 bases are a match to TRBD2. Germline V lookup: CDR1 KGHSH, CDR2 LQKENI. Trimming cost V 4 bases and J 6 bases; bases outside gene matches: 7. The CDR3 loop spans 15 amino acids. The CDR3 coding sequence is TGTGCCAGCTCACAAAGCGGGAGTGGAGCCGGGGAGCTGTTTTTT. Translated: CASSQSGSGAGELFF.

This clone was recorded once. V usage is TRBV7-6 and J usage is TRBJ2-7, with D possibly matching TRBD2 (5 bases). The germline V gene has CDR1 SGHVS and CDR2 FNYEAQ. Trimming cost V 0 bases and J 1 base, with 7 bases left between them. The CDR3 runs to 14 residues. Written as DNA, the CDR3 is TGTGCCAGCAGCTTAGCGAGGGAGTCCTACGAGCAGTACTTC. Protein product: CASSLARESYEQYF.

This clone has only a few counts. V and J are TRBV14 and TRBJ1-4; D gene unclear. CDR1 and CDR2 (germline): SGHDN, FVKESK. The V gene lost 4 bases and the J gene lost 9 bases, with 15 bases spanning the gap. The CDR3 consists of 14 residues. CDR3: CASSPSSRLQKLFF. The CDR3 DNA sequence: TGTGCCAGCAGCCCTTCCAGCAGGCTCCAAAAACTGTTTTTT.

This clone has just one count. The V call is TRBV27, the J call TRBJ2-1; D possibly matches TRBD1 or TRBD2 (6 bases each). The length of the CDR3 is 18 residues. Germline loops: CDR1 MNHEY, CDR2 SMNVEV (reference sequence). V was cut by 5 bases and J by 2 bases, with 22 bases left in between. CDR3 in DNA: TGTGCCAGCAGTCCTATGGGCCGGGGGCCGTCCCCCTACAATGAGCAGTTCTTC. This gives the protein CASSPMGRGPSPYNEQFF.